A selection of T cell receptor beta chains follows, all from one sample in a study of blood T cells in healthy people across ages. TCRdb reprocessed the 5' RACE reads via MiXCR and lists one record per CDR3 protein. The sample includes some 900,000 distinct CDR3 sequences, approximately 49% seen only once; the top ten take around an eighth. Sequencing was performed on blood. These receptors all stem from a man aged 30 to 39 in good health. Each CDR3 is given with its conserved first and last residue. A D gene is named only where the DNA matches it firmly. Not all rows give a size; the values are once, few, many and, for expanded clones, a class.

abundance,d_gene,j_gene,v_gene,CDR3nt,CDR3aa
.,TRBD2,TRBJ2-1,TRBV7-9,TGTGCCAGCAGCTTCCCTAGCGGGGGGGTCAATGAGCAGTTCTTC,CASSFPSGGVNEQFF
few,.,TRBJ2-7,TRBV6-2/TRBV6-3,TGTGCCAGCAGTTACTTACAGGGCTACGAGCAGTACTTC,CASSYLQGYEQYF
few,TRBD1,TRBJ1-2,TRBV9,TGTGCCAGCAGTACCACAGGGGGGCTTTATGGCTACACCTTC,CASSTTGGLYGYTF
.,.,TRBJ1-1,TRBV10-3,TGTGCCATCAGTGAGCGCGGGGGAAGGCCTGAAGCTTTCTTT,CAISERGGRPEAFF
few,TRBD1,TRBJ2-1,TRBV20-1,TGCAGTGCTAGAGCTATTCGAAACAGGGGTTCCTACAATGAGCAGTTCTTC,CSARAIRNRGSYNEQFF
.,.,TRBJ2-3,TRBV2,TGTGCCAGCGGTCAGGACTATGCCGATACGCAGTATTTT,CASGQDYADTQYF
once,.,TRBJ2-7,TRBV18,TGTGCCAGCTCCCCGAGCAGGGGAAGCCCTTCCGAGCAGTACTTC,CASSPSRGSPSEQYF
.,.,TRBJ1-2,TRBV7-3,TGTGCCAGCAGCTTAATACAGGGAGATGGCTACACCTTC,CASSLIQGDGYTF
few,.,TRBJ1-5,TRBV7-6,TGTGCCAGCAGCTTATTGTCGGGGGGGGCTCAGCCCCAGCATTTT,CASSLLSGGAQPQHF
.,TRBD2,TRBJ2-7,TRBV5-1,TGCGCCAGCAGCTCCGGGGAGATAGCGGGATTAAACGAGCAGTACTTC,CASSSGEIAGLNEQYF